The clone carrying this T cell receptor (beta chain) was picked up one time. Antigen: not known. The data stem from a study of CD4+ T cells in melanoma. The V gene's germline CDR1 is SEHNR and CDR2 FQNEAQ (reference sequence). The junction had 8 bases not matched to a gene; V was cut back by 5 bases and J by 7 bases. There are 14 residues in the CDR3. The protocol was immunoSEQ multiplex PCR, while the TCRdb copy is restricted to in-frame clones and leaves out a portion. The sample records some 13,000 clones, around two thirds being singletons. Study-wide points: CD8+ T cell, macrophage and B cell function reportedly correlated with neoantigen-specific CD4+ T cells. In melanoma, neoantigen-specific CD4+ T cells reportedly differed in differentiation state.

This receptor was taken from a human donor with melanoma. Material for sequencing was cells from a culture (not recorded whether cultured in vitro). The chain carries TRBV7-9 and TRBJ1-5, with 7 bases lining up with TRBD1. CDR3 coding DNA: TGTGCCAGCAGCACCGACAGGGACAACCAGCCCCAGCATTTT. This translates into CASSTDRDNQPQHF.